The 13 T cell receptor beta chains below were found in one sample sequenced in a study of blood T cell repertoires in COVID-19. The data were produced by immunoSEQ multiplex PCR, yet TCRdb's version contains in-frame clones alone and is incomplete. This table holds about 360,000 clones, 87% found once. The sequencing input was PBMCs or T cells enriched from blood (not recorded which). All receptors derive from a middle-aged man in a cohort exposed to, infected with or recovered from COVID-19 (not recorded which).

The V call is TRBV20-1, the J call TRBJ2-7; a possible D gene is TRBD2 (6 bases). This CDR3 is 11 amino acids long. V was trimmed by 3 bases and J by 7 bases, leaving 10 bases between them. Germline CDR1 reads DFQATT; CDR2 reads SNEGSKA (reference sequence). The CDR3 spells CSARWAGEQYF. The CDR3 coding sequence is TGCAGTGCTAGGTGGGCGGGAGAGCAGTACTTC.

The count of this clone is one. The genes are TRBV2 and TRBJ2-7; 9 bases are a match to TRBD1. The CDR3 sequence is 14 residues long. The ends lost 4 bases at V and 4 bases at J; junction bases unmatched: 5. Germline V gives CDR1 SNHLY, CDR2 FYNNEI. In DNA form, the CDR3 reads TGTGCCAGCAGTGGCACAGGGGGCAGGTACGAGCAGTACTTC. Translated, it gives CASSGTGGRYEQYF.

The CDR3 is CASSLRGDYNSPLHF. In DNA form, the CDR3 reads TGTGCCAGCAGCTTACGGGGGGACTATAATTCACCCCTCCACTTT. The rearrangement links TRBV7-9 to TRBJ1-6; TRBD1 is a possible D gene (5 bases). Trimming took 2 bases from V and 3 from J, leaving 8 bases between them. CDR1 and CDR2 (germline): SEHNR, FQNEAQ (reference sequence). CDR3 size: 15 residues.

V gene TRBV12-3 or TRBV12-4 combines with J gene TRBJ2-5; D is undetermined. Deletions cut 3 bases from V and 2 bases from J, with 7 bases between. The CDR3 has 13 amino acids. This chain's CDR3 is CASSFRRQETQYF. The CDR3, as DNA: TGTGCCAGCAGTTTCCGGAGACAAGAGACCCAGTACTTC.

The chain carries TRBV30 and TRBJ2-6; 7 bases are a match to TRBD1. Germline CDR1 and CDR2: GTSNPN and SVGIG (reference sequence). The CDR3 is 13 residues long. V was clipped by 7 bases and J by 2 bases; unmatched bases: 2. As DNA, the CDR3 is TGTGCCTTCCAGGGGGCTGGGGCCAACGTCCTGACTTTC. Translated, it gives CAFQGAGANVLTF. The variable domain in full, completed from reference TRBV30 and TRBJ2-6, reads SQTIHQWPATLVQPVGSPLSLECTVEGTSNPNLYWYRQAAGRGLQLLFYSVGIGQISSEVPQNLSASRPQDRQFILSSKKLLLSDSGFYLCAFQGAGANVLTFGAGSRLTVL.

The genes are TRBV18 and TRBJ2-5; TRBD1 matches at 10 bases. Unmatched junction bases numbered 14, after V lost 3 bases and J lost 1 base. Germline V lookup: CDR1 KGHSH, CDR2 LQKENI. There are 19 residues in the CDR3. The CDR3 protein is CASSPYQKPGQGSQETQYF. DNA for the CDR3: TGTGCCAGCTCACCGTACCAAAAACCGGGACAGGGGTCCCAAGAGACCCAGTACTTC.

CDR3 coding DNA: TGTGCCAGCAGCTTGGGTCAGGGTCATTTTACGGACGAGCAGTACTTC. It codes for CASSLGQGHFTDEQYF. The chain combines TRBV5-8 with TRBJ2-7; possible D gene TRBD1, 5 bases. V dropped 0 bases and J dropped 5 bases, with 18 bases sitting between them. Germline V gene data show CDR1 as SGHTS and CDR2 as YDEGEE. The CDR3 runs to 16 residues.

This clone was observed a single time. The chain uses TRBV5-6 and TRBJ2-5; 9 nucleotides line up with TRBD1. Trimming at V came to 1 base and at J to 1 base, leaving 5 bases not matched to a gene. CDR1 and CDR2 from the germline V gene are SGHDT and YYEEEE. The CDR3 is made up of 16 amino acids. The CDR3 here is CASSLNRGLFQETQYF. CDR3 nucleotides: TGTGCCAGCAGCTTGAACAGGGGGCTCTTCCAAGAGACCCAGTACTTC.

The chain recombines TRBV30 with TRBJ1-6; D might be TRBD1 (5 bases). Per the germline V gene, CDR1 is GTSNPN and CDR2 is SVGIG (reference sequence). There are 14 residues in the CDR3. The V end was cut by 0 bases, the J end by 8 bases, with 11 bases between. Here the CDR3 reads CAWSVLDKYSPLHF. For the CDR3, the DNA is TGTGCCTGGAGTGTACTGGACAAGTATTCACCCCTCCACTTT.

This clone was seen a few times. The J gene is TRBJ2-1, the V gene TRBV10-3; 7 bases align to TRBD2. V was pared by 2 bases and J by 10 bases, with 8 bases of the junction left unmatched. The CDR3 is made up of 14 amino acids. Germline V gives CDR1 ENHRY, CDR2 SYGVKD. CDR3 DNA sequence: TGTGCCATCAGTGAGGAGGGAGGGCCATGGGAGCAGTTCTTC. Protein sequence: CAISEEGGPWEQFF.

CDR3 amino acids: CASSLDRESPLHF. The CDR3 bases are TGTGCCAGCAGTCTCGACAGGGAATCACCCCTCCACTTT. V and J are TRBV28 and TRBJ1-6; 7 positions match TRBD1. Trimming cost V 5 bases and J 10 bases; bases outside gene matches: 5. Germline CDR1 is MDHEN and CDR2 is SYDVKM. This CDR3 contains 13 residues.

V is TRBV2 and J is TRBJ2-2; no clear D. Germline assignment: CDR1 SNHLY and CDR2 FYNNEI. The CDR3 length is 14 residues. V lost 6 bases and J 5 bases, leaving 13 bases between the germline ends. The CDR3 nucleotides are TGTGCCAGCAGGGTCTCCTCGAGGACCGGGGAGCTGTTTTTT. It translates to CASRVSSRTGELFF.

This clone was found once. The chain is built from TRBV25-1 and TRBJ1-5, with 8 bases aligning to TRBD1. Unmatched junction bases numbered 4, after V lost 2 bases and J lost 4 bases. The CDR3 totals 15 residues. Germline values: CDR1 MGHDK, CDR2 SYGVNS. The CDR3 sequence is CASSESDRGNQPQHF. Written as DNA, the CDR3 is TGTGCCAGCAGTGAAAGCGACAGGGGAAATCAGCCCCAGCATTTT. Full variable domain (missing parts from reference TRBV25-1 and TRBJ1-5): EADIYQTPRYLVIGTGKKITLECSQTMGHDKMYWYQQDPGMELHLIHYSYGVNSTEKGDLSSESTVSRIRTEHFPLTLESARPSHTSQYLCASSESDRGNQPQHFGDGTRLSIL.